The clone carrying this T cell receptor (beta chain) occurred many times. The antigen is not known. The germline gives CDR1 SGHTA, CDR2 FQGNSA. V lost 4 bases to trimming and J lost 4 bases, with 13 bases between them. The CDR3 is 14 residues long. The data were taken from a study of regulatory T cells in long-lasting Graves disease. As for the study in general: The definition of persistent Graves' disease was over 5 years of antithyroid drugs with positive TSH receptor antibodies. Study-level points and caveats: Possibly, too few samples lowered accuracy. A greater number of public clonotypes (approximately 2,500) was shared by persistent patients than by new patients (around 960).

Time point given: persistent/refractory GD, antithyroid drugs over 5 years with positive TRAb. Researchers made the TCR library from RNA that was extracted from PBMCs. With EDTA tubes as the receptacles, nine milliliters of peripheral blood were drawn. Investigators prepared the TCR beta libraries by applying iRepertoire HTBI primers and Arm-PCR of CDR3 regions. TCRdb re-derived calls from the multiplex PCR reads in MiXCR, one entry per CDR3 protein. The sample yields about 420,000 distinct CDR3 sequences, about a quarter seen once. The V call is TRBV7-2, the J call TRBJ1-1; the D is unclear. The receptor comes from a female donor with Graves disease. The input for sequencing was peripheral blood mononuclear cells (PBMCs), taken when the disease was refractory, from a patient treated with antithyroid drugs. CDR3 loop: CASSSVTGATEAFF. The CDR3 region has the DNA TGTGCCAGCAGCTCCGTTACGGGCGCCACTGAAGCTTTCTTT. Drawing the rest from reference TRBV7-2 and TRBJ1-1, the complete variable domain is GAGVSQSPSNKVTEKGKDVELRCDPISGHTALYWYRQSLGQGLEFLIYFQGNSAPDKSGLPSDRFSAERTGGSVSTLTIQRTQQEDSAVYLCASSSVTGATEAFFGQGTRLTVV.